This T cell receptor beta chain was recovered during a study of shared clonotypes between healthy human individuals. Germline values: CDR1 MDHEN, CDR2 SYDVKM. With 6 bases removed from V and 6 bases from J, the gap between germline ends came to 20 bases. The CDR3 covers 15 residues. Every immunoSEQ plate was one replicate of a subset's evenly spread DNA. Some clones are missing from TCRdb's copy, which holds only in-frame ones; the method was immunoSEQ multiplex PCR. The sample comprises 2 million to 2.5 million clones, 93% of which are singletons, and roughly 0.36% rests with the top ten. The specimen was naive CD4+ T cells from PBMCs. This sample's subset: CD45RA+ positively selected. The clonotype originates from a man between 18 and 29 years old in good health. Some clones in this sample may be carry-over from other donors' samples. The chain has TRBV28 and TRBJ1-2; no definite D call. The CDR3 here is CASSPAGGIGNGYTF. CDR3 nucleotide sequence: TGTGCCAGCAGCCCAGCTGGAGGTATCGGGAATGGCTACACCTTC.